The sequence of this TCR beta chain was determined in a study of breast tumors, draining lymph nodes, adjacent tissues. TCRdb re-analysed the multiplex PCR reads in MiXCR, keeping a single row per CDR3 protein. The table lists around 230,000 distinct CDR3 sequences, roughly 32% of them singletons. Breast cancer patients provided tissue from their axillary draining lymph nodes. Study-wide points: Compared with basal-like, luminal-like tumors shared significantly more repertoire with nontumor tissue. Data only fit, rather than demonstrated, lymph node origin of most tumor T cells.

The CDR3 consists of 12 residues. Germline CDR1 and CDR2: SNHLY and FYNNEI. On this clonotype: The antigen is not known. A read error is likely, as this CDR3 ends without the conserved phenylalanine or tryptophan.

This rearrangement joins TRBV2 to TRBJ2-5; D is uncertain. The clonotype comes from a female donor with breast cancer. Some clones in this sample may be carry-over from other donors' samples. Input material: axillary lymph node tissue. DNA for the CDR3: TGTGCCAGCACGGCTTACCAAGAGGCCCAGTACTCC. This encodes CASTAYQEAQYS.